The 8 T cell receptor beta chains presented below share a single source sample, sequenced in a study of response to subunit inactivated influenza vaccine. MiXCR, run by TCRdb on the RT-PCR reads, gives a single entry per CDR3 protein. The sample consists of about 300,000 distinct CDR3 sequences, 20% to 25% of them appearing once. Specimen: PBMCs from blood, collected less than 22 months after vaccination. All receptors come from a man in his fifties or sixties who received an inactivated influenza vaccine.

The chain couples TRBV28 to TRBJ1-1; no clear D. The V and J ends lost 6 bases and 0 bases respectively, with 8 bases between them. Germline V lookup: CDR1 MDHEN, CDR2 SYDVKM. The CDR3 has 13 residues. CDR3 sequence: CASSVSMNTEAFF. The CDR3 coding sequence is TGTGCCAGCAGCGTCAGCATGAACACTGAAGCTTTCTTT.

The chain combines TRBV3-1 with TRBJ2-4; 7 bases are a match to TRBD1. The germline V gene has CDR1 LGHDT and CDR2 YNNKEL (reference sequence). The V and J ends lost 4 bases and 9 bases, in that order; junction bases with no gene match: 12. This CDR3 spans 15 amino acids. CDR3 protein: CASSLGQSLAGIQYF. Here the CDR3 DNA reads TGTGCCAGCAGCCTGGGACAGTCCTTGGCGGGCATTCAGTACTTC.

The CDR3 nucleotides are TGTGCCATCAGTGATTCTATCCAAGAGACCCAGTACTTC. This encodes CAISDSIQETQYF. The chain employs TRBV10-3 and TRBJ2-5; D is uncertain. Trimming cost V 3 bases and J 1 base, with 6 bases left between them. Per germline, CDR1 ENHRY and CDR2 SYGVKD. The CDR3 consists of 13 residues.

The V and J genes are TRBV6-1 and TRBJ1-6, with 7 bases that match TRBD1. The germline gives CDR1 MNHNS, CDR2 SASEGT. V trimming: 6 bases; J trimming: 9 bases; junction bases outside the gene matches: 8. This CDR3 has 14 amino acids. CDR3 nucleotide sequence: TGTGCCAGCAGGACAGGGACGCCGGGTTCACCCCTCCACTTT. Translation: CASRTGTPGSPLHF.

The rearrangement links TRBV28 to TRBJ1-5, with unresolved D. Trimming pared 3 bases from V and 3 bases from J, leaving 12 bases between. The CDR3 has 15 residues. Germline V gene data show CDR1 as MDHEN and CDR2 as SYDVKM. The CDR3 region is CASSFRGGNNQPQHF. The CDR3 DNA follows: TGTGCCAGCAGTTTCAGAGGCGGCAACAATCAGCCCCAGCATTTT.

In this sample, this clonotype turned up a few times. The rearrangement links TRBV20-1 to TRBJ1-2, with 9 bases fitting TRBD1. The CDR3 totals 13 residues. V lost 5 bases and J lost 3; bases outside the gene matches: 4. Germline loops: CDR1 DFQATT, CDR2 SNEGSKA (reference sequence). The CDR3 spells CSAPDRGDYGYTF. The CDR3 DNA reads TGCAGTGCTCCGGACAGGGGAGACTATGGCTACACCTTC.

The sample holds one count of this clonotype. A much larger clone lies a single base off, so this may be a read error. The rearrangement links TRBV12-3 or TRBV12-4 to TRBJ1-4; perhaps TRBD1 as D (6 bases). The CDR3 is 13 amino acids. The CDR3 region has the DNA TGTGCCAGCAGTTCCGGACAGAATGAAGAACTGTTTTTT. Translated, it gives CASSSGQNEELFF.

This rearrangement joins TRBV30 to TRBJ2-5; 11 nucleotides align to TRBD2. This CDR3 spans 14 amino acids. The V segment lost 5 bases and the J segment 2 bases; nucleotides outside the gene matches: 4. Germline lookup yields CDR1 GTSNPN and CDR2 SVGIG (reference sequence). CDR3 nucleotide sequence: TGTGCCTGGGCTAGCGGGGGGTCACAAGAGACCCAGTACTTC. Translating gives CAWASGGSQETQYF.